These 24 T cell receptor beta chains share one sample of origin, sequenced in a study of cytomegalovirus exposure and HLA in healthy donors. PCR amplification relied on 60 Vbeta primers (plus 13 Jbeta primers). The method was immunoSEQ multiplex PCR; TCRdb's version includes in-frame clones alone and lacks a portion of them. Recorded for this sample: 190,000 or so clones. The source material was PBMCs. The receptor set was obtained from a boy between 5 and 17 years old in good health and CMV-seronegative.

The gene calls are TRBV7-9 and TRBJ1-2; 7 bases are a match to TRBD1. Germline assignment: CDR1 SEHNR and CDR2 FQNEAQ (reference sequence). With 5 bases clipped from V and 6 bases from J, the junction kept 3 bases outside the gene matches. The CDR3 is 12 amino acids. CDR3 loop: CASSLRGDGYTF. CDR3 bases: TGTGCCAGCAGCCTCAGGGGGGATGGCTACACCTTC.

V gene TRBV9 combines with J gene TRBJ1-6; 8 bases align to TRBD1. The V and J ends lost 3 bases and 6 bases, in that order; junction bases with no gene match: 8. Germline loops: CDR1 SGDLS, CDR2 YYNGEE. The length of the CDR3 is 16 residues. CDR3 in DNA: TGTGCCAGCAGCGCGACAGGGGCGAGAGGTAATTCACCCCTCCACTTT. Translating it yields CASSATGARGNSPLHF.

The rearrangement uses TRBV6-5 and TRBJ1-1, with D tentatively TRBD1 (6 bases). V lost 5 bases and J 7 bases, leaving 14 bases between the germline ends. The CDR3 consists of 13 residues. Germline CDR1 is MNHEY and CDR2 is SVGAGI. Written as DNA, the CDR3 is TGTGCCAGCAGTGGGGGCGATTACCTTGAAGCTTTCTTT. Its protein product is CASSGGDYLEAFF.

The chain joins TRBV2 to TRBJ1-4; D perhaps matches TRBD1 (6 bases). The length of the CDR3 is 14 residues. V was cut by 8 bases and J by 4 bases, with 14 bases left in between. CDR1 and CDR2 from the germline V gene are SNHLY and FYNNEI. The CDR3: CASAGQYRNEKLFF. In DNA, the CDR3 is TGTGCCAGCGCAGGACAGTACCGTAATGAAAAACTGTTTTTT.

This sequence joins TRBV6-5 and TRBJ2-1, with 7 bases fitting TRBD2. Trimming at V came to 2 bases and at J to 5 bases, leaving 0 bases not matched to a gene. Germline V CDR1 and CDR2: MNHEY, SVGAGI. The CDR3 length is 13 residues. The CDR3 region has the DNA TGTGCCAGCAGTTACGGACTAGACAATGAGCAGTTCTTC. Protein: CASSYGLDNEQFF.

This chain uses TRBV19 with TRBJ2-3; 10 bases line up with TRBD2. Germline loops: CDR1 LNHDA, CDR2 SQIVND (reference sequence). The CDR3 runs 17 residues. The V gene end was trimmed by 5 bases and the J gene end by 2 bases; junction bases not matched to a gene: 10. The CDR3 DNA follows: TGTGCCAGTAGTGTGGTAGCGGGGGGCCATAACACAGATACGCAGTATTTT. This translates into CASSVVAGGHNTDTQYF.

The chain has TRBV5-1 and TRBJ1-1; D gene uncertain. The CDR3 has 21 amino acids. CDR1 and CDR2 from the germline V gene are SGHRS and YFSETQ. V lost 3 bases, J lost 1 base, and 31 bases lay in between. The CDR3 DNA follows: TGCGCCAGCAGCTCCCTTCCCGTTGACGTTGACTTGGTGGCAGAGAACACTGAAGCTTTCTTT. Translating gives CASSSLPVDVDLVAENTEAFF.

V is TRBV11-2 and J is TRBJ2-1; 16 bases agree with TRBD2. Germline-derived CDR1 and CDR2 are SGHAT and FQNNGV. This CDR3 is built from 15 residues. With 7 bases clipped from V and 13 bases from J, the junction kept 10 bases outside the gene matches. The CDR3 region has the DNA TGTGCCAGCACCCCGCCGGGACTAGCGGGGGGGCGTCAGTTCTTC. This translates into CASTPPGLAGGRQFF.

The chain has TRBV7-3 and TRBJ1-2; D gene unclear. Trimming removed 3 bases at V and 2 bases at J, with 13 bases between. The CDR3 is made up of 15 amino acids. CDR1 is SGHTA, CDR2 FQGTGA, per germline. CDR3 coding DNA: TGTGCCAGCAGCTTCGGTCCCGGGGAGAACTATGGCTACACCTTC. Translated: CASSFGPGENYGYTF.

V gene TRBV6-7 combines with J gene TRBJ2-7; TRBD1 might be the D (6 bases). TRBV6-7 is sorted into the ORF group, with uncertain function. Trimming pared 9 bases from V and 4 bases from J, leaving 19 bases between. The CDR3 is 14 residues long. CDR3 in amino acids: CARDLGDTIYEQYF. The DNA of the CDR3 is TGTGCCAGGGACCTGGGGGACACTATTTACGAGCAGTACTTC.

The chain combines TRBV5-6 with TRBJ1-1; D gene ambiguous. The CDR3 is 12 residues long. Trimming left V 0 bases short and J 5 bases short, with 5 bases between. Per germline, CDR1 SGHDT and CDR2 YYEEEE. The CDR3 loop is CASSLGRTEAFF. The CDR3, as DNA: TGTGCCAGCAGCTTGGGGCGGACTGAAGCTTTCTTT.

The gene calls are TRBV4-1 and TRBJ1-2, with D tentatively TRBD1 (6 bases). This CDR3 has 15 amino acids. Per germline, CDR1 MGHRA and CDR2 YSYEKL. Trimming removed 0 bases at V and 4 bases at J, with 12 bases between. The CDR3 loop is CASSQDWAGAYGYTF. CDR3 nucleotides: TGCGCCAGCAGCCAAGATTGGGCAGGGGCCTATGGCTACACCTTC.

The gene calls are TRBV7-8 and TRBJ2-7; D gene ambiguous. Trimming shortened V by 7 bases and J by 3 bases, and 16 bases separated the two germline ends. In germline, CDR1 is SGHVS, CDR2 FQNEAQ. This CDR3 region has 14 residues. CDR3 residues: CASIPGPENYEQYF. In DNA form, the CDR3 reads TGTGCCAGCATCCCCGGTCCGGAGAACTACGAGCAGTACTTC.

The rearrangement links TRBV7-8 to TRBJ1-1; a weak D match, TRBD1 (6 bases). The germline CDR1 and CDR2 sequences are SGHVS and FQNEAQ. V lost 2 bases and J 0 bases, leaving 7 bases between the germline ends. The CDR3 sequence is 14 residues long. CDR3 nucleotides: TGTGCCAGCAGCTTAACAGGGTTGAACACTGAAGCTTTCTTT. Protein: CASSLTGLNTEAFF.

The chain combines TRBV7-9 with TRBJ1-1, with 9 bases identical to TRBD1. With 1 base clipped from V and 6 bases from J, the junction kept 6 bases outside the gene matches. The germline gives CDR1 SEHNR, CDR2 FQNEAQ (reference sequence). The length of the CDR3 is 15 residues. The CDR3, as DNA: TGTGCCAGCAGCTTAGAAGGGACAGGGAGACCTGAAGCTTTCTTT. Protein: CASSLEGTGRPEAFF. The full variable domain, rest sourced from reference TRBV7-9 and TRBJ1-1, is DTGVSQNPRHKITKRGQNVTFRCDPISEHNRLYWYRQTLGQGPEFLTYFQNEAQLEKSRLLSDRFSAERPKGSFSTLEIQRTEQGDSAMYLCASSLEGTGRPEAFFGQGTRLTVV.

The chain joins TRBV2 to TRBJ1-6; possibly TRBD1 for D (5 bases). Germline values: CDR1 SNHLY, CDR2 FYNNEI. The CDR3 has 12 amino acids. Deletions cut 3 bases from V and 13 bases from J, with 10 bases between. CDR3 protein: CASSDPQDPLHF. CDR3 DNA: TGTGCCAGCAGTGACCCACAGGATCCCCTCCACTTT.

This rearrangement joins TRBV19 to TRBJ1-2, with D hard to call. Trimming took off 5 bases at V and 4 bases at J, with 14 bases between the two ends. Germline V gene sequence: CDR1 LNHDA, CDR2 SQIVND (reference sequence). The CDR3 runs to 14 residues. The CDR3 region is CASSPDPRGYGYTF. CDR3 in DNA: TGTGCCAGTAGTCCAGACCCCCGCGGCTATGGCTACACCTTC.

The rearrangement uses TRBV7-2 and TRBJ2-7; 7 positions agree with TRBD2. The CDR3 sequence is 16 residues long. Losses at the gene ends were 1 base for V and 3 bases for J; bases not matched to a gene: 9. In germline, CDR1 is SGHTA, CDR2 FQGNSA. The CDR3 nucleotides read TGTGCCAGCAGCTTAGGTACGGGGGGATATAACTACGAGCAGTACTTC. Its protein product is CASSLGTGGYNYEQYF.

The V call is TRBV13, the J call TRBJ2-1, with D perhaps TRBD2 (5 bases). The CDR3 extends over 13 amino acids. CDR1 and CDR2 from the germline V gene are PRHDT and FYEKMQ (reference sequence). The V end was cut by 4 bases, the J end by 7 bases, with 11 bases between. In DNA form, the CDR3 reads TGTGCCAGCAGCTCCTTCACTAGAAATGAGCAGTTCTTC. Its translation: CASSSFTRNEQFF.

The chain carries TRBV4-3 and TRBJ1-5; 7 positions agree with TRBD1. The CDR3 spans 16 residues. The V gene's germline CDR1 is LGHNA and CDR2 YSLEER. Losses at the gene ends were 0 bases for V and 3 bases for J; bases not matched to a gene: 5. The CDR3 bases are TGCGCCAGCAGCCAAGAACTGGGACAGTTCAATCAGCCCCAGCATTTT. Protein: CASSQELGQFNQPQHF.

CDR3 amino acids: CASKRGGNQPQHF. The CDR3 DNA reads as TGTGCCAGCAAGCGGGGTGGGAATCAGCCCCAGCATTTT. The chain employs TRBV28 and TRBJ1-5; no clear D gene. V was cut by 7 bases and J by 4 bases, with 11 bases left in between. The CDR3 length is 13 residues. Germline V gene data show CDR1 as MDHEN and CDR2 as SYDVKM.

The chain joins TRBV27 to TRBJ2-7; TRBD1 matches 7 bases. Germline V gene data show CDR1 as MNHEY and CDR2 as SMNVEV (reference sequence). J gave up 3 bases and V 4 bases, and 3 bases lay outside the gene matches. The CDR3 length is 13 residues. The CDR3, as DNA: TGTGCCAGCAGTTCCCGGACAGGCTACGAGCAGTACTTC. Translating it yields CASSSRTGYEQYF.

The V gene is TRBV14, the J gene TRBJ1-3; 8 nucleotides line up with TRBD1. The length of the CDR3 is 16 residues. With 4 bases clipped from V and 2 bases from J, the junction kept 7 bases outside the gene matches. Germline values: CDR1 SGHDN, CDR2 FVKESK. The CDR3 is CASSPVVQGAGNTIYF. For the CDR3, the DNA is TGTGCCAGCAGCCCTGTCGTACAGGGGGCTGGAAACACCATATATTTT.

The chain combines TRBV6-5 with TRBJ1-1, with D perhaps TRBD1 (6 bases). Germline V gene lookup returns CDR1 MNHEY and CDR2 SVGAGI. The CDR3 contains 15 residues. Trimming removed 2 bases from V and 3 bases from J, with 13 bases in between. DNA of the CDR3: TGTGCCAGCAGTTACATCGGGGGGCAGGACACTGAAGCTTTCTTT. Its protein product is CASSYIGGQDTEAFF.